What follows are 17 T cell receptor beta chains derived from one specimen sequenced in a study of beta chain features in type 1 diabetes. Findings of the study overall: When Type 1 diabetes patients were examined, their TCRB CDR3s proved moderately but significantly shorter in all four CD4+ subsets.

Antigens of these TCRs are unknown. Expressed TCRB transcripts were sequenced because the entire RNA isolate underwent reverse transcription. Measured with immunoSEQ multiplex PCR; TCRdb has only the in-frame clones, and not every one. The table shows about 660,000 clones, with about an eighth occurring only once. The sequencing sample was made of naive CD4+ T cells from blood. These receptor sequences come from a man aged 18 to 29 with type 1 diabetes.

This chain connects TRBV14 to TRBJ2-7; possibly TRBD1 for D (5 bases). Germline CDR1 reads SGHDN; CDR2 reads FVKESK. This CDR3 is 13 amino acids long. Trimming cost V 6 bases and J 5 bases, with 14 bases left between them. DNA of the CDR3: TGTGCCAGCAGTCCAGGGTTAGATCACGAGCAGTACTTC. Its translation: CASSPGLDHEQYF.

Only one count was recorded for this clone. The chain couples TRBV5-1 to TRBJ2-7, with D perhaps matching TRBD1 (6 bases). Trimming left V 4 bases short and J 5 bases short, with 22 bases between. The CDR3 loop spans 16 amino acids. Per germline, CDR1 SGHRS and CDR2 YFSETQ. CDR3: CASSPPIQQGLDEQYF. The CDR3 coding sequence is TGCGCCAGCAGCCCCCCGATTCAGCAGGGGTTGGACGAGCAGTACTTC.

The CDR3 bases are TGTGCCAGCAGCTTAATTCTATTTGCCGGGGGCGAGAACTATGGCTACACCTTC. As protein: CASSLILFAGGENYGYTF. This sequence joins TRBV7-2 and TRBJ1-2, with a tentative D call TRBD1 (6 bases). This CDR3 has 18 residues. Germline V gene lookup returns CDR1 SGHTA and CDR2 FQGNSA. With 2 bases removed from V and 2 bases from J, the gap between germline ends came to 21 bases.

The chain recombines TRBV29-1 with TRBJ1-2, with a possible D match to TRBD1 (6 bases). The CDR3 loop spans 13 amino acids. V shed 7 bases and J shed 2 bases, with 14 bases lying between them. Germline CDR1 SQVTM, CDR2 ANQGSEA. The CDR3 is CSDGGLINYGYTF. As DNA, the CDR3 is TGCAGCGACGGGGGCCTTATCAACTATGGCTACACCTTC.

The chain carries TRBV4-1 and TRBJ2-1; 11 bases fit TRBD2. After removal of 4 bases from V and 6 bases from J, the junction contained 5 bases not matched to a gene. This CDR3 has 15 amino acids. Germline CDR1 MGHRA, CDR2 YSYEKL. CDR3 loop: CASSRGTSGFNEQFF. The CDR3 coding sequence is TGCGCCAGCAGCCGCGGGACTAGCGGTTTCAATGAGCAGTTCTTC.

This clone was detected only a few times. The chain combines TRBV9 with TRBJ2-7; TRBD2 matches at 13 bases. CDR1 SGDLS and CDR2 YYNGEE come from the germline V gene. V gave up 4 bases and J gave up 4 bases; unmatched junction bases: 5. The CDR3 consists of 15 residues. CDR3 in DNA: TGTGCCAGCAGCAGGGGGACTAGCGGGACATACGAGCAGTACTTC. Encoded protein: CASSRGTSGTYEQYF.

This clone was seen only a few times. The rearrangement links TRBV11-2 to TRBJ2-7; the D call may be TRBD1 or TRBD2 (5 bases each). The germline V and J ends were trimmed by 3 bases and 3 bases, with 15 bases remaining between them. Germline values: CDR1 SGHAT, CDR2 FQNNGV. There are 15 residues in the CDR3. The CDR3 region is CASSFPARDVYEQYF. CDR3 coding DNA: TGTGCCAGCAGCTTTCCCGCACGGGACGTCTACGAGCAGTACTTC.

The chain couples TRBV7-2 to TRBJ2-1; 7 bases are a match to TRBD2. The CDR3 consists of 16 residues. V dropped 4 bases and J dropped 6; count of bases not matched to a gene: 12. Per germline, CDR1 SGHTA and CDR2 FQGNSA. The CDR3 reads CASSWGGLSLSNEQFF. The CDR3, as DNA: TGTGCCAGCAGCTGGGGGGGACTATCCCTGAGCAATGAGCAGTTCTTC.

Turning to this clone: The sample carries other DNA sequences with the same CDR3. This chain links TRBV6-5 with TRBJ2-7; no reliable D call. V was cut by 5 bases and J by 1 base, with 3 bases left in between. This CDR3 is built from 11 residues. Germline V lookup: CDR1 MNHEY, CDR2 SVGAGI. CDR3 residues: CASSGSYEQYF. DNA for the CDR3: TGTGCCAGCAGTGGATCCTACGAGCAGTACTTC.

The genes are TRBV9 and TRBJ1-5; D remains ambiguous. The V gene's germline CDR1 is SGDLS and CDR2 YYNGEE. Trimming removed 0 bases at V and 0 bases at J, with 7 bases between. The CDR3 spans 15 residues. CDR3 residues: CASSVGHGSNQPQHF. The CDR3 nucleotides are TGTGCCAGCAGCGTAGGACACGGTAGCAATCAGCCCCAGCATTTT.

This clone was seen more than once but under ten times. Written as DNA, the CDR3 is TGTGCCAGCAGCCAAAACAGGGACACCGGGGAGCTGTTTTTT. This sequence encodes CASSQNRDTGELFF. The chain carries TRBV7-9 and TRBJ2-2, with D perhaps TRBD1 (6 bases). The germline V gene has CDR1 SEHNR and CDR2 FQNEAQ (reference sequence). The ends were cut back, 5 bases at V and 3 bases at J, with 10 bases in the middle. The CDR3 covers 14 residues. Using reference TRBV7-9 and TRBJ2-2 for the parts outside the CDR3, the full variable domain is DTGVSQNPRHKITKRGQNVTFRCDPISEHNRLYWYRQTLGQGPEFLTYFQNEAQLEKSRLLSDRFSAERPKGSFSTLEIQRTEQGDSAMYLCASSQNRDTGELFFGEGSRLTVL.

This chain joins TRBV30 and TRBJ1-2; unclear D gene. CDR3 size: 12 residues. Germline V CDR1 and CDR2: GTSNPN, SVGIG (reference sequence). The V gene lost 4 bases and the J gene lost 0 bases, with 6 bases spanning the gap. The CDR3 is CAWTTSNYGYTF. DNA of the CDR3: TGTGCCTGGACTACGTCTAACTATGGCTACACCTTC.

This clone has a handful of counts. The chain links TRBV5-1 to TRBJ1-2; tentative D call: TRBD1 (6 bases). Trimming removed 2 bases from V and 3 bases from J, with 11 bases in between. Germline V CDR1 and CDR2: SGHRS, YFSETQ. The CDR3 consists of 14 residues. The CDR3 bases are TGCGCCAGCAGCTTTACAGGGATAGACTATGGCTACACCTTC. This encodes CASSFTGIDYGYTF.

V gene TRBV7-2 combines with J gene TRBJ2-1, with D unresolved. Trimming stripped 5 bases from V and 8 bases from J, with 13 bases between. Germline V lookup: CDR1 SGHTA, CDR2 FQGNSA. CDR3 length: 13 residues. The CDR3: CASSPRPGDEQFF. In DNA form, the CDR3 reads TGTGCCAGCAGCCCCCGACCGGGCGATGAGCAGTTCTTC. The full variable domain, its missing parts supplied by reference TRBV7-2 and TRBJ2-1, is GAGVSQSPSNKVTEKGKDVELRCDPISGHTALYWYRQSLGQGLEFLIYFQGNSAPDKSGLPSDRFSAERTGGSVSTLTIQRTQQEDSAVYLCASSPRPGDEQFFGPGTRLTVL.

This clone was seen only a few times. The CDR3 DNA sequence: TGTGCCAGCAGGGTAGACAGGGCCGGGGCCAACGTCCTGACTTTC. Its protein product is CASRVDRAGANVLTF. The chain links TRBV2 to TRBJ2-6, with 7 bases identical to TRBD1. After removal of 6 bases from V and 4 bases from J, the junction contained 6 bases not matched to a gene. Germline loops: CDR1 SNHLY, CDR2 FYNNEI. This CDR3 is 15 amino acids long. Looking up the rest from reference TRBV2 and TRBJ2-6 gives the full variable domain: EPEVTQTPSHQVTQMGQEVILRCVPISNHLYFYWYRQILGQKVEFLVSFYNNEISEKSEIFDDQFSVERPDGSNFTLKIRSTKLEDSAMYFCASRVDRAGANVLTFGAGSRLTVL.

The CDR3 DNA is TGTGCCAGCAGCCTTAGCGGGAGGGCCTACAATGAGCAGTTCTTC. Its protein is CASSLSGRAYNEQFF. V and J are TRBV7-9 and TRBJ2-1; 11 bases are a match to TRBD2. Looked up from germline, CDR1 is SEHNR and CDR2 is FQNEAQ (reference sequence). With V trimmed by 5 bases and J by 2 bases, 2 bases remained unmatched. CDR3 length: 15 residues.

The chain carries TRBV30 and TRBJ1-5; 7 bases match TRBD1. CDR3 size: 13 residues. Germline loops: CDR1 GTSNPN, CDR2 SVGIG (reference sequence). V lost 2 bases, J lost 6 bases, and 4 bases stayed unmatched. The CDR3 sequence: CAWSSQGVQPQHF. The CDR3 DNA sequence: TGTGCCTGGAGTTCGCAGGGGGTTCAGCCCCAGCATTTT. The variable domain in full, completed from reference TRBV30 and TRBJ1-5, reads SQTIHQWPATLVQPVGSPLSLECTVEGTSNPNLYWYRQAAGRGLQLLFYSVGIGQISSEVPQNLSASRPQDRQFILSSKKLLLSDSGFYLCAWSSQGVQPQHFGDGTRLSIL.